This is a list of T cell receptor beta chains from one sample in a study of OX40 agonist ivuxolimab in advanced cancers. The assay was immunoSEQ multiplex PCR, and TCRdb's table has in-frame clones only and misses some. The sample contains more than 75,000 clones, 70% to 90% of which appear only once. The sample here was CD4+ or CD8+ T cells sorted from blood, taken in a trial of the OX40 agonist ivuxolimab. These receptors came from an adult with an advanced solid tumor such as melanoma, head and neck, liver or kidney cancer. Each CDR3 is given without its conserved first and last residue.

v_gene | CDR3aa
TRBV4-1 | ASSQAKGGTTGIQTDTQY
TRBV5-4 | ASSSDRGSTNEKLF
TRBV19 | AIGQSGANVLT
TRBV7-3 | ASSLRGATDQETQY
TRBV5-4 | ASSLKGTGLVTDTQY
TRBV10-3 | AIRTEPNTEAF
TRBV29-1 | SVQATVGKQY
TRBV5-4 | ASSRSGGGRSPLH
TRBV5-1 | ASSPQGSGNTIY
TRBV5-1 | ASSPRTGVSSYEQY
TRBV11-1 | ASSPGQANTEAF